What follows describes a single TCR beta chain. The target antigen is unknown. This record belongs to a study of T cell responses to AZD1222 COVID-19 vaccine. Study-level findings and limits: Clonal diversity may have been underestimated in mostly white British donors.

Data came from immunoSEQ multiplex PCR; TCRdb stores just in-frame clones and leaves some out. There are about 180,000 clones in the sample; approximately 92% occur only once, and approximately 7.2% lies in the top ten. V gave up 1 base and J gave up 4 bases, with 11 bases separating them. This CDR3 comprises 15 residues. CDR1 SNHLY and CDR2 FYNNEI come from the germline V gene. The sample in question was peripheral blood, obtained on day 0 of AZD1222 vaccination. This chain uses TRBV2 with TRBJ1-5, with a tentative D call TRBD1 (6 bases). The TCR sequence derives from an adult in good health. CDR3 nucleotide sequence: TGTGCCAGCAGTGAAGAGTGGACAGTAAATCAGCCCCAGCATTTT. Protein product: CASSEEWTVNQPQHF.